The 6 T cell receptor beta chains in this list originate from one sample, sequenced in a study of blood T cell repertoires in COVID-19. The table came from immunoSEQ multiplex PCR; TCRdb's copy has only in-frame clones and leaves some out. The sample includes 200,000 to 300,000 clones, approximately 87% of them seen just once. Sample: peripheral blood. All receptors come from a woman aged 40 to 50 who had recovered from COVID-19.

The V call is TRBV5-6, the J call TRBJ1-1; maybe TRBD1 (5 bases). Germline values: CDR1 SGHDT, CDR2 YYEEEE. V lost 0 bases to trimming and J lost 0 bases, with 12 bases between them. The CDR3 covers 16 residues. The CDR3 protein is CASSLGGLLMNTEAFF. CDR3 in DNA: TGTGCCAGCAGCTTGGGGGGACTTTTAATGAACACTGAAGCTTTCTTT. The entire variable domain, with the rest obtained from reference TRBV5-6 and TRBJ1-1, is as follows: DAGVTQSPTHLIKTRGQQVTLRCSPKSGHDTVSWYQQALGQGPQFIFQYYEEEERQRGNFPDRFSGHQFPNYSSELNVNALLLGDSALYLCASSLGGLLMNTEAFFGQGTRLTVV.

The chain has TRBV25-1 and TRBJ1-5, with D unclear. CDR1 is MGHDK and CDR2 is SYGVNS in the germline V gene. Deletions cut 5 bases from V and 0 bases from J, with 20 bases between. The CDR3 is 18 amino acids. Here the CDR3 DNA reads TGTGCCAGCAGTCACCCCCTTTTTCGAGCTGATAGCAATCAGCCCCAGCATTTT. It specifies CASSHPLFRADSNQPQHF.

J is TRBJ2-3 and V is TRBV10-3; 9 nucleotides agree with TRBD1. J lost 3 bases, V lost 4 bases, and 5 bases had no gene match. CDR1 is ENHRY and CDR2 is SYGVKD in the germline V gene. The CDR3 is 15 amino acids. CDR3 sequence (DNA): TGTGCCATCAGTGGGACAGGGGACCGGACAGATACGCAGTATTTT. It yields the protein CAISGTGDRTDTQYF.

Here the CDR3 DNA reads TGTGCCATCAGTGGGGCGGGGCCGGGACCAGATACGCAGTATTTT. It codes for CAISGAGPGPDTQYF. V usage is TRBV10-3 and J usage is TRBJ2-3; TRBD2 is a possible D gene (6 bases). Germline V lookup: CDR1 ENHRY, CDR2 SYGVKD. V was trimmed by 4 bases and J by 4 bases, leaving 15 bases between them. This CDR3 is built from 15 residues.

The CDR3 DNA sequence: TGTGCCAGCAGACGACAGGGTACAGATACGCAGTATTTT. Translating gives CASRRQGTDTQYF. The J gene is TRBJ2-3, the V gene TRBV12-3 or TRBV12-4, with TRBD1 matching 7 bases. The CDR3 totals 13 residues. Unmatched junction bases numbered 3, after V lost 6 bases and J lost 3 bases.

The rearrangement uses TRBV11-3 and TRBJ2-7; tentatively, D is TRBD2 (5 bases). The V gene lost 1 base and the J gene lost 4 bases, with 11 bases spanning the gap. The CDR3 has 14 amino acids. Germline V lookup: CDR1 SGHNT, CDR2 YENEEA. Here the CDR3 reads CASSLGHRGYEQYF. The DNA of the CDR3 is TGTGCCAGCAGCTTAGGACATCGGGGTTACGAGCAGTACTTC.